Listed here are 24 T cell receptor beta chains from one sample, sequenced in a study of T cells in Graves' hyperthyroidism and ophthalmopathy (dated by TCRdb to between 2018 and 2021). Library generation was performed with multiplex PCR. Sequenced using an Illumina HiSeq 2000. The TCR beta CDR3 regions were amplified from RNA transcripts. The TCR CDR3 was subjected to a first round of RT-PCR using the HTBI primer set and the Qiagen OneStep RT-PCR kit. Through fastp at Q25 and MiXCR, TCRdb rebuilt clones from the public reads, retaining in-frame beta chains. Every entry covers one CDR3 protein and lists the most common genes and DNA from its rows. This sample has just over 550,000 distinct CDR3 sequences in its table, and 46% of those were observed once. The ten top clones hold approximately 8.2% of the sample. The specimen sequenced was peripheral blood or thyroid tissue (not recorded which). All receptors come from a woman aged 18-29 years with Graves' hyperthyroidism. Donor details come from another sample of the same person, matched by shared clones.

This clonotype turned up a few times. This rearrangement joins TRBV7-9 to TRBJ1-2, with D tentatively TRBD1 (5 bases). This CDR3 region has 14 residues. Per the germline V gene, CDR1 is SEHNR and CDR2 is FQNEAQ (reference sequence). Trimming cost V 4 bases and J 0 bases, with 9 bases left between them. The CDR3 is CASSSQGPNYGYTF. In DNA form, the CDR3 reads TGTGCCAGCAGCTCGCAGGGTCCTAACTATGGCTACACCTTC.

To note about this clonotype: This could be a read error, since a much larger clone is one nucleotide away. The chain couples TRBV2 to TRBJ1-5, with 9 positions matching TRBD1. Germline CDR1 and CDR2: SNHLY and FYNNEI. The V gene end was trimmed by 3 bases and the J gene end by 6 bases; junction bases not matched to a gene: 9. The CDR3 runs 16 residues. CDR3 in amino acids: CASSDSGTGSTQPQHF. CDR3 coding DNA: TGTGCCAGCAGTGATTCCGGGACAGGGTCGACTCAGCCCCAGCATTTT.

The chain has TRBV10-3 and TRBJ1-2, with TRBD1 matching 10 bases. The germline CDR1 and CDR2 sequences are ENHRY and SYGVKD. The CDR3 has 13 amino acids. V lost 11 bases, J lost 5 bases, and 8 bases stayed unmatched. CDR3 protein: CAVSGTGEYGYTF. In DNA, the CDR3 is TGTGCCGTGTCGGGGACAGGGGAGTATGGCTACACCTTC.

This clonotype was recorded once. The CDR3 DNA sequence: TGTGCCAGTAGTATTCGTCGGTCCCACCTCTCCTACGAGCAGTACTTC. As protein: CASSIRRSHLSYEQYF. The chain employs TRBV19 and TRBJ2-7, with D unresolved. Germline V lookup: CDR1 LNHDA, CDR2 SQIVND (reference sequence). Between the trimmed V and J ends, which lost 3 bases and 0 bases, there was a span of 15 bases. CDR3 length equals 16 residues.

This clonotype was seen only a few times. The chain recombines TRBV2 with TRBJ2-2; no definite D call. Germline V gene data show CDR1 as SNHLY and CDR2 as FYNNEI. This CDR3 comprises 13 residues. Trimming took 4 bases from V and 7 from J, leaving 10 bases between them. CDR3 residues: CASSGAHGGELFF. In nucleotides, the CDR3 is TGTGCCAGCAGTGGCGCCCACGGCGGGGAGCTGTTTTTT.

This clonotype was recorded a few times. The gene calls are TRBV20-1 and TRBJ1-2, with a possible D match to TRBD1 (5 bases). The V end was cut by 5 bases, the J end by 3 bases, with 13 bases between. The CDR3 is 13 residues long. Germline V lookup: CDR1 DFQATT, CDR2 SNEGSKA (reference sequence). CDR3 nucleotide sequence: TGCAGTGCTTGGTCGGACACCTACTATGGCTACACCTTC. It specifies CSAWSDTYYGYTF.

The genes are TRBV7-3 and TRBJ1-6; 9 bases match TRBD1. Looked up from germline, CDR1 is SGHTA and CDR2 is FQGTGA. The CDR3 spans 15 residues. V shed 6 bases, J shed 10 bases, and the junction held 10 bases outside the gene matches. The CDR3 sequence: CASSSTGTGRSPLHF. In DNA form, the CDR3 reads TGTGCCAGCAGTTCGACCGGGACAGGGAGGTCACCCCTCCACTTT.

V and J are TRBV9 and TRBJ2-7; D may correspond to TRBD1 or TRBD2 (5 bases each). CDR3 size: 15 residues. The germline V gene encodes CDR1 SGDLS and CDR2 YYNGEE. V gave up 3 bases and J gave up 5 bases, with 18 bases separating them. The DNA for the CDR3 is TGTGCCAGCAGCGCATCCGGGACGGCTCGCCACGAGCAGTACTTC. Translating it yields CASSASGTARHEQYF.

This clonotype occurred a few times. V is TRBV7-2 and J is TRBJ2-2; no reliable D call. CDR3 size: 13 residues. V lost 3 bases and J 4 bases, leaving 6 bases between the germline ends. CDR1 and CDR2 from the germline V gene are SGHTA and FQGNSA. CDR3 region: CASSFFGTGELFF. CDR3 nucleotides: TGTGCCAGCAGCTTTTTTGGCACCGGGGAGCTGTTTTTT. The whole variable domain, filled in from reference TRBV7-2 and TRBJ2-2, reads GAGVSQSPSNKVTEKGKDVELRCDPISGHTALYWYRQSLGQGLEFLIYFQGNSAPDKSGLPSDRFSAERTGGSVSTLTIQRTQQEDSAVYLCASSFFGTGELFFGEGSRLTVL.

This clonotype occurred many times. V is TRBV29-1 and J is TRBJ1-1; TRBD1 matches 8 bases. Per the germline V gene, CDR1 is SQVTM and CDR2 is ANQGSEA. The ends lost 5 bases at V and 10 bases at J; junction bases unmatched: 3. The CDR3 has 10 amino acids. The CDR3 bases are TGCAGCGTTCCCGGACAGGGAGCTTTCTTT. This codes for CSVPGQGAFF.

This clonotype was picked up a small number of times. This chain links TRBV7-9 with TRBJ1-1; D is unresolved. V was pared by 0 bases and J by 4 bases, with 12 bases between. Germline-derived CDR1 and CDR2 are SEHNR and FQNEAQ (reference sequence). This CDR3 has 15 residues. This CDR3 reads CASSLAYGSGTEAFF. The CDR3, as DNA: TGTGCCAGCAGCTTAGCGTATGGATCCGGCACTGAAGCTTTCTTT. Complete variable domain (other parts from reference TRBV7-9 and TRBJ1-1): DTGVSQNPRHKITKRGQNVTFRCDPISEHNRLYWYRQTLGQGPEFLTYFQNEAQLEKSRLLSDRFSAERPKGSFSTLEIQRTEQGDSAMYLCASSLAYGSGTEAFFGQGTRLTVV.

Comments on this clonotype: One base away lies a much larger clone, so this may be a sequencing read error. The rearrangement uses TRBV20-1 and TRBJ1-1, with no clear D. V was shortened by 6 bases and J by 0 bases, with 2 bases between the two germline ends. Germline-derived CDR1 and CDR2 are DFQATT and SNEGSKA (reference sequence). This CDR3 is built from 10 residues. The CDR3 here is CSAVNTEAFF. The CDR3 bases are TGCAGTGCCGTGAACACTGAAGCTTTCTTT.

Remarks on this clonotype: One junction end disagrees with the germline gene, perhaps due to a read error. V usage is TRBV7-3 and J usage is TRBJ1-3; D not resolved. Germline CDR1 SGHTA, CDR2 FQGTGA. This CDR3 spans 14 amino acids. CDR3 DNA sequence: TGTGCCAGCAGCTTGATGGCAGCTGGAGACACCATATATTTT. Amino acids: CASSLMAAGDTIYF.

The rearrangement links TRBV7-2 to TRBJ1-2; 10 bases are a match to TRBD1. V lost 5 bases, J lost 2 bases, and 8 bases stayed unmatched. The germline V gene encodes CDR1 SGHTA and CDR2 FQGNSA. The CDR3 is made up of 16 amino acids. CDR3 sequence: CASSASRDRGNYGYTF. CDR3 coding DNA: TGTGCCAGCAGCGCCTCCCGGGACAGGGGAAACTATGGCTACACCTTC.

J is TRBJ2-5 and V is TRBV2, with 8 bases matching TRBD2. The CDR3 has 17 amino acids. The V gene end was trimmed by 7 bases and the J gene end by 0 bases; junction bases not matched to a gene: 13. Germline V gene lookup returns CDR1 SNHLY and CDR2 FYNNEI. The CDR3 spells CASIRSRSGGYQETQYF. In DNA form, the CDR3 reads TGTGCCAGCATTCGGAGTAGGTCGGGAGGGTACCAAGAGACCCAGTACTTC.

This clonotype has ten or more counts. V gene TRBV7-2 combines with J gene TRBJ1-1; D remains unclear. The CDR3 consists of 13 residues. The V end lost 7 bases, the J end lost 0 bases, and 9 bases lay between the germline ends. Germline lookup yields CDR1 SGHTA and CDR2 FQGNSA. The CDR3 region has the DNA TGTGCCAGCACAGAACACATGAACACTGAAGCTTTCTTT. Encoded protein: CASTEHMNTEAFF.

V is TRBV2 and J is TRBJ2-3; a possible D gene is TRBD2 (6 bases). V was trimmed by 7 bases and J by 2 bases, leaving 13 bases between them. The CDR3 sequence is 14 residues long. Germline V CDR1 and CDR2: SNHLY, FYNNEI. The CDR3 sequence is CASTPGTDTDTQYF. The CDR3 nucleotides read TGTGCCAGCACACCCGGGACTGACACAGATACGCAGTATTTT.

J is TRBJ1-5 and V is TRBV12-3 or TRBV12-4; D is unresolved. Trimming took off 1 base at V and 9 bases at J, with 13 bases between the two ends. The CDR3 extends over 14 amino acids. This chain's CDR3 is CASSLVPSPWPQHF. CDR3 nucleotide sequence: TGTGCCAGCAGTTTAGTTCCGTCGCCATGGCCCCAGCATTTT.

This clonotype was seen a few times. The rearrangement links TRBV6-5 to TRBJ1-5; 8 bases align to TRBD1. The CDR3 is 14 residues long. The V gene end was trimmed by 6 bases and the J gene end by 2 bases; junction bases not matched to a gene: 3. The germline V gene has CDR1 MNHEY and CDR2 SVGAGI. CDR3 protein: CASRQGDGNQPQHF. As DNA, the CDR3 is TGTGCCAGCAGACAGGGGGACGGCAATCAGCCCCAGCATTTT.

This rearrangement joins TRBV25-1 to TRBJ1-1; D not resolved. The CDR3 totals 14 residues. The germline V gene encodes CDR1 MGHDK and CDR2 SYGVNS. V lost 8 bases and J 1 base, leaving 14 bases between the germline ends. This CDR3 reads CASSPLQTNTEAFF. The CDR3 DNA sequence: TGTGCCAGCTCACCATTACAGACGAACACTGAAGCTTTCTTT.

The rearrangement joins TRBV7-9 to TRBJ1-2; TRBD1 might be the D (5 bases). The germline gives CDR1 SEHNR, CDR2 FQNEAQ (reference sequence). The CDR3 extends over 11 amino acids. The V and J ends lost 11 bases and 8 bases respectively, with 15 bases between them. CDR3 protein: CAGRGVGGYTF. The CDR3, as DNA: TGTGCCGGCCGGGGGGTAGGAGGCTACACCTTC.

This sequence joins TRBV5-1 and TRBJ2-6; 7 nucleotides agree with TRBD2. The germline V gene has CDR1 SGHRS and CDR2 YFSETQ. V was pared by 5 bases and J by 2 bases, with 13 bases of the junction left unmatched. The CDR3 has 18 residues. The DNA for the CDR3 is TGCGCCAGCAGACACTTAGGTTCAGGGAGGGCTGGGGCCAACGTCCTGACTTTC. Translating it yields CASRHLGSGRAGANVLTF. Complete variable domain (other parts from reference TRBV5-1 and TRBJ2-6): KAGVTQTPRYLIKTRGQQVTLSCSPISGHRSVSWYQQTPGQGLQFLFEYFSETQRNKGNFPGRFSGRQFSNSRSEMNVSTLELGDSALYLCASRHLGSGRAGANVLTFGAGSRLTVL.

The J gene is TRBJ1-2, the V gene TRBV29-1; D perhaps matches TRBD1 (6 bases). This CDR3 region has 12 residues. Trimming took off 7 bases at V and 8 bases at J, with 17 bases between the two ends. From germline, CDR1 is SQVTM and CDR2 ANQGSEA. The CDR3: CSAAGQGLGYTF. The CDR3 DNA is TGCAGCGCAGCCGGGCAGGGGCTCGGCTACACCTTC.

CDR3 nucleotide sequence: TGCAGTGCCGAAACGGGACAGGGATTCTACGAGCAGTACTTC. Protein: CSAETGQGFYEQYF. V usage is TRBV20-1 and J usage is TRBJ2-7, with 9 bases lining up with TRBD1. The CDR3 consists of 14 residues. The V and J ends lost 6 bases and 3 bases, in that order; junction bases with no gene match: 9. From germline, CDR1 is DFQATT and CDR2 SNEGSKA (reference sequence).